This T cell receptor (beta chain) came from a study of blood T cell repertoires in COVID-19. Original handling: Estimates of nucleated cell counts were drawn from the amplification of reference gene primers. The method was immunoSEQ multiplex PCR; TCRdb's version includes in-frame clones alone and lacks a portion of them. V and J calls and clone size are copied from that table; D and trimming were computed from the DNA. The sample holds about 68,000 clones; around three quarters are singletons and the top ten take about 25%. The CDR3 runs to 14 residues. The V gene lost 5 bases and the J gene lost 4 bases, with 12 bases spanning the gap. Germline V gene sequence: CDR1 SGDLS, CDR2 YYNGEE.

Specimen: peripheral blood. This chain links TRBV9 with TRBJ2-2; weak D call: TRBD1 (5 bases). The source of this sequence is a human donor in a cohort sampled during active COVID-19. CDR3 DNA: TGTGCCAGCAGGGGGCGGAGTGGCACCGGGGAGCTGTTTTTT. It translates to CASRGRSGTGELFF.